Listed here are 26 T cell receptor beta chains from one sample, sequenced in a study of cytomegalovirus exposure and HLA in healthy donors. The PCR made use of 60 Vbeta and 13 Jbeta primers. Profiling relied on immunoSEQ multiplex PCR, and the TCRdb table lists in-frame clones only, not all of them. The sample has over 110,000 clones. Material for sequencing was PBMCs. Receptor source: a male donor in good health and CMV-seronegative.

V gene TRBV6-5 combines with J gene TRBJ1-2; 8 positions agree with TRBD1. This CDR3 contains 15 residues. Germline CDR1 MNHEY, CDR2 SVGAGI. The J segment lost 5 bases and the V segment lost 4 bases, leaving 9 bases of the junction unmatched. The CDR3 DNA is TGTGCCAGCAGTTCCCTGACAGGGGTGTTGTATGGCTACACCTTC. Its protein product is CASSSLTGVLYGYTF.

The CDR3 DNA reads TGCGCCAGCAGCGGGACTAGCGGGGTCAATTACAATGAGCAGTTCTTC. Amino acids: CASSGTSGVNYNEQFF. J is TRBJ2-1 and V is TRBV4-3; 13 bases align to TRBD2. CDR3 length: 16 amino acids. CDR1 and CDR2 (germline): LGHNA, YSLEER. V shed 5 bases, J shed 4 bases, and the junction held 5 bases outside the gene matches.

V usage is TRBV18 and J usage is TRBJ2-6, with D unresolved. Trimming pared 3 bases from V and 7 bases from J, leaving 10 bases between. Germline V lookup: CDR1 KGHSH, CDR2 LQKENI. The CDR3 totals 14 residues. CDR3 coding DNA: TGTGCCAGCTCACCCCTCCCGACTGCCAACGTCCTGACTTTC. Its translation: CASSPLPTANVLTF.

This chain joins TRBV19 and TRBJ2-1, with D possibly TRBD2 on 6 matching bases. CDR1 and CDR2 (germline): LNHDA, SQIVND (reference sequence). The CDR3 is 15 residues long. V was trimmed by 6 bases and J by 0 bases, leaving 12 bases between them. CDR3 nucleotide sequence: TGTGCCAGTAGCTCGCGGGGTAGCTCCTACAATGAGCAGTTCTTC. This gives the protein CASSSRGSSYNEQFF. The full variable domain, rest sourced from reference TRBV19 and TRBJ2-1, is DGGITQSPKYLFRKEGQNVTLSCEQNLNHDAMYWYRQDPGQGLRLIYYSQIVNDFQKGDIAEGYSVSREKKESFPLTVTSAQKNPTAFYLCASSSRGSSYNEQFFGPGTRLTVL.

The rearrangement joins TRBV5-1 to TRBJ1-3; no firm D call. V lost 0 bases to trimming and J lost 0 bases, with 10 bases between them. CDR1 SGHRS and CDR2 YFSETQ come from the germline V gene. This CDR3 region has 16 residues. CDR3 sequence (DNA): TGCGCCAGCAGCTTGGAGGTCCGGGACTCTGGAAACACCATATATTTT. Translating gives CASSLEVRDSGNTIYF.

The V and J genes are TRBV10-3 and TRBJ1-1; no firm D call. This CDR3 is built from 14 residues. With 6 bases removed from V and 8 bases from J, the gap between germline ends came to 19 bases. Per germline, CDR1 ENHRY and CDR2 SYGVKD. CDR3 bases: TGTGCCATCAGCGCTGAAGGCGGTTTAACGGAAGCTTTCTTT. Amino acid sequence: CAISAEGGLTEAFF.

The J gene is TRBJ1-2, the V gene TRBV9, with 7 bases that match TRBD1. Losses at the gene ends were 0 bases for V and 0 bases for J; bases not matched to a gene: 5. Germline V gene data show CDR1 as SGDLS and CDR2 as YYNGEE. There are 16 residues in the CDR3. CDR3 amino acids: CASSVAWDSPNYGYTF. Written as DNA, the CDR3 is TGTGCCAGCAGCGTAGCTTGGGACAGCCCTAACTATGGCTACACCTTC.

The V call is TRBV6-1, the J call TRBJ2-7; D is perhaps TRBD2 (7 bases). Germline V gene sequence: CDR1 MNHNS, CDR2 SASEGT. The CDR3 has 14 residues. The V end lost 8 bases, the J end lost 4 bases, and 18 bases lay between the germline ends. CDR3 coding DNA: TGTGCCAGCCTCGAGAACGGGGGGCTATACGAGCAGTACTTC. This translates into CASLENGGLYEQYF.

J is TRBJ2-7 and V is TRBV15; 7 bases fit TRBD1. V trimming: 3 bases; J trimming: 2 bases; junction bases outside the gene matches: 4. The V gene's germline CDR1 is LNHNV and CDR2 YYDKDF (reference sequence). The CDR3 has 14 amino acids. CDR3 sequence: CATSSLQGTYEQYF. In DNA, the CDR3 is TGTGCCACCAGCAGTTTACAGGGGACCTACGAGCAGTACTTC.

Here the CDR3 reads CSVEDRARETQYF. The CDR3 nucleotides read TGCAGCGTTGAGGACAGGGCAAGGGAGACCCAGTACTTC. V is TRBV29-1 and J is TRBJ2-5, with TRBD1 matching over 8 bases. CDR3 length: 13 amino acids. Germline V CDR1 and CDR2: SQVTM, ANQGSEA. The V segment lost 3 bases and the J segment 5 bases; nucleotides outside the gene matches: 5.

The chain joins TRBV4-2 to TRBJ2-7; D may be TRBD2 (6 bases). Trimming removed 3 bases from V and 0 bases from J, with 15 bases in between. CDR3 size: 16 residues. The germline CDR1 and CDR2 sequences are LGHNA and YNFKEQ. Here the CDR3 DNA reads TGTGCCAGCAGCCATCTAGGGGCCGGGAGCTCCTACGAGCAGTACTTC. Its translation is CASSHLGAGSSYEQYF.

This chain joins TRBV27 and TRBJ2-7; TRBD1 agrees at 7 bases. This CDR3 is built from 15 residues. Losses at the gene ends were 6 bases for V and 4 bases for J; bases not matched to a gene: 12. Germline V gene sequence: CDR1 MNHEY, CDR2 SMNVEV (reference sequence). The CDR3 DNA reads TGTGCCAGCAGGGGGGTGGGGACAGACCCGTACGAGCAGTACTTC. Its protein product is CASRGVGTDPYEQYF.

CDR3 residues: CASSHSGRPYNEQFF. CDR3 coding DNA: TGTGCCAGCAGCCATAGCGGGAGGCCGTACAATGAGCAGTTCTTC. This sequence joins TRBV14 and TRBJ2-1; TRBD2 matches at 10 bases. The CDR3 sequence is 15 residues long. J lost 4 bases, V lost 3 bases, and 3 bases had no gene match. CDR1 and CDR2 (germline): SGHDN, FVKESK. Filled out from reference TRBV14 and TRBJ2-1, the complete variable domain reads EAGVTQFPSHSVIEKGQTVTLRCDPISGHDNLYWYRRVMGKEIKFLLHFVKESKQDESGMPNNRFLAERTGGTYSTLKVQPAELEDSGVYFCASSHSGRPYNEQFFGPGTRLTVL.

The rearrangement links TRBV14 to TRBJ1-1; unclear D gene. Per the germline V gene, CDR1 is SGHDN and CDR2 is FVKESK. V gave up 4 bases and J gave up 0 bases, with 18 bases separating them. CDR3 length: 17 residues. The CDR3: CASSLREPISMNTEAFF. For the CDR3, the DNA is TGTGCCAGCAGCCTGAGGGAACCGATATCCATGAACACTGAAGCTTTCTTT.

The CDR3 DNA reads TGTGCTAGTGGTTCAGGTTGGGACAGGGAAAAGATGAACACTGAAGCTTTCTTT. It specifies CASGSGWDREKMNTEAFF. The V call is TRBV12-5, the J call TRBJ1-1; 9 bases line up with TRBD1. J was trimmed by 0 bases and V by 4 bases; bases with no gene match: 12. Germline loops: CDR1 LGHNT, CDR2 FRNRAP. This CDR3 spans 18 amino acids. Variable domain in full (rest from reference TRBV12-5 and TRBJ1-1): DARVTQTPRHKVTEMGQEVTMRCQPILGHNTVFWYRQTMMQGLELLAYFRNRAPLDDSGMPKDRFSAEMPDATLATLKIQPSEPRDSAVYFCASGSGWDREKMNTEAFFGQGTRLTVV.

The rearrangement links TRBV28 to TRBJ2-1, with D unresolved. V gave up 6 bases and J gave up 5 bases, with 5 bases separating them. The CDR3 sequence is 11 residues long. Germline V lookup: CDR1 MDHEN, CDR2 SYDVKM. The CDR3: CASRSNNEQFF. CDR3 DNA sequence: TGTGCCAGCAGGTCCAACAATGAGCAGTTCTTC.

CDR3 residues: CASSLAPGVNYGYTF. In nucleotides, the CDR3 is TGTGCCAGCAGCTTAGCTCCAGGGGTAAACTATGGCTACACCTTC. The V call is TRBV7-2, the J call TRBJ1-2, with D perhaps matching TRBD1 (6 bases). Per the germline V gene, CDR1 is SGHTA and CDR2 is FQGNSA. V was trimmed by 0 bases and J by 2 bases, leaving 10 bases between them. The CDR3 extends over 15 amino acids.

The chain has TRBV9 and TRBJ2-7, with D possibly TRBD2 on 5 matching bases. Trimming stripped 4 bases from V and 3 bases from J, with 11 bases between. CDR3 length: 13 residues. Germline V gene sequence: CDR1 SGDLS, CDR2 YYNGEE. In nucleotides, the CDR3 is TGTGCCAGCAGCATAGGGAGCAGCTACGAGCAGTACTTC. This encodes CASSIGSSYEQYF.

CDR3 sequence: CASSLIGTGGYTGELFF. The CDR3 DNA reads TGCGCCAGCAGCTTGATCGGAACAGGGGGATACACCGGGGAGCTGTTTTTT. The chain links TRBV5-1 to TRBJ2-2; 8 positions match TRBD1. V lost 1 base to trimming and J lost 3 bases; unmatched junction nucleotides: 8. The germline CDR1 and CDR2 sequences are SGHRS and YFSETQ. The length of the CDR3 is 17 residues.

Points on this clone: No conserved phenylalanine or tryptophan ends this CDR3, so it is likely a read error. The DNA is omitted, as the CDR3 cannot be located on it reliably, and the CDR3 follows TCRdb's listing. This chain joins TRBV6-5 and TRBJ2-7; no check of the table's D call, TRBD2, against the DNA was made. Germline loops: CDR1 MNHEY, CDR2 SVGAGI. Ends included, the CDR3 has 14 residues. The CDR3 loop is CASSYSNPGGTSLL.

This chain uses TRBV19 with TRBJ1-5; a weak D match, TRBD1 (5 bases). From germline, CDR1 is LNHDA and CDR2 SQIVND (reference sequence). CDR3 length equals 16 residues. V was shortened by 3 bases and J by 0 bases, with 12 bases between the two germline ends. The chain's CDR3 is CASSIPGGGSNQPQHF. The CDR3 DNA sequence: TGTGCCAGTAGTATCCCGGGGGGGGGTAGCAATCAGCCCCAGCATTTT.

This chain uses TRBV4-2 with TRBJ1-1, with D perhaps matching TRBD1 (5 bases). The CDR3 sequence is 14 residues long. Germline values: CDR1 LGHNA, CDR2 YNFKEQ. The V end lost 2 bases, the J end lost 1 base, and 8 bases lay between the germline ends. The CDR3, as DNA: TGTGCCAGCAGCCAACCCCAGGGGAACACTGAAGCTTTCTTT. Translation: CASSQPQGNTEAFF.

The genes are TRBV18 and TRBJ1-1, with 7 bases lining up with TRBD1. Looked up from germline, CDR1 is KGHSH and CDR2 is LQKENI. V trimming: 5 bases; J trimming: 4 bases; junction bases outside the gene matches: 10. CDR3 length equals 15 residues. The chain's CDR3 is CASSSKRGQGTEAFF. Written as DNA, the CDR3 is TGTGCCAGCTCATCCAAAAGGGGGCAGGGCACTGAAGCTTTCTTT. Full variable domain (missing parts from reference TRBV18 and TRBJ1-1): NAGVMQNPRHLVRRRGQEARLRCSPMKGHSHVYWYRQLPEEGLKFMVYLQKENIIDESGMPKERFSAEFPKEGPSILRIQQVVRGDSAAYFCASSSKRGQGTEAFFGQGTRLTVV.

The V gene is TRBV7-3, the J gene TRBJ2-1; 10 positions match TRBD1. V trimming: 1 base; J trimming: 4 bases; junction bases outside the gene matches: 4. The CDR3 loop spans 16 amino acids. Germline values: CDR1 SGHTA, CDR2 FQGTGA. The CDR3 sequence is CASSLKGGQGYNEQFF. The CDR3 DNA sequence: TGTGCCAGCAGCTTAAAGGGGGGACAGGGGTACAATGAGCAGTTCTTC. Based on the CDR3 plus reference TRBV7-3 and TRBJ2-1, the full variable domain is GAGVSQTPSNKVTEKGKYVELRCDPISGHTALYWYRQSLGQGPEFLIYFQGTGAADDSGLPNDRFFAVRPEGSVSTLKIQRTERGDSAVYLCASSLKGGQGYNEQFFGPGTRLTVL.

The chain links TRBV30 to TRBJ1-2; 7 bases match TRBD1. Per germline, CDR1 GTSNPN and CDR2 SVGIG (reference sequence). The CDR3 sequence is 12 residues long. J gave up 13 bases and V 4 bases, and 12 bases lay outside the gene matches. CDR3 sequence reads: CAWTRDSLRGTF. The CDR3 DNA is TGTGCCTGGACACGGGACAGTCTACGCGGCACCTTC. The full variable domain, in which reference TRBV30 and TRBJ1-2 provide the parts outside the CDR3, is SQTIHQWPATLVQPVGSPLSLECTVEGTSNPNLYWYRQAAGRGLQLLFYSVGIGQISSEVPQNLSASRPQDRQFILSSKKLLLSDSGFYLCAWTRDSLRGTFGSGTRLTVV.

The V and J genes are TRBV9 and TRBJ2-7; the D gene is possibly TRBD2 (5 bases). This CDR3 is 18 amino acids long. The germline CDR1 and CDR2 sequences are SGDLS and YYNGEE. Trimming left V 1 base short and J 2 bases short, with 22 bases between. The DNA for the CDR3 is TGTGCCAGCAGCGTATCGGAGGACTCCCCCGTTACCACCTACGAGCAGTACTTC. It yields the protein CASSVSEDSPVTTYEQYF.